Listed below are T cell receptor beta chains from one sample, sequenced in a study of cytomegalovirus exposure and HLA in healthy donors. The repertoire was sequenced with immunoSEQ multiplex PCR; TCRdb's copy has only in-frame clones and lacks some. The sample lists roughly 120,000 clones; 75% to 85% were seen once. Material for sequencing was PBMCs. These receptors were obtained from a man younger than 40 in good health and CMV-seronegative. Both conserved end residues are part of each CDR3. The D gene is left open where the match is weak. Some rows mark clone size as missing; the rest say once, few, many or name a class of expanded clone.

j_call: TRBJ2-1; d_call: .; clone_size: few; v_call: TRBV7-7; cdr3_aa: CASSSGPPRRNEQFF; cdr3_nt: TGTGCCAGCAGCTCCGGGCCCCCACGGAGGAATGAGCAGTTCTTC
j_call: TRBJ2-2; d_call: TRBD1; clone_size: .; v_call: TRBV7-7; cdr3_aa: CASSPGTGGYSGELFF; cdr3_nt: TGTGCTAGCAGCCCCGGGACAGGGGGCTACTCCGGGGAGCTGTTTTTT
j_call: TRBJ2-7; d_call: TRBD1; clone_size: once; v_call: TRBV7-2; cdr3_aa: CASSVGTAFYEQYF; cdr3_nt: TGTGCCAGCAGCGTCGGGACAGCGTTCTACGAGCAGTACTTC
j_call: TRBJ2-1; d_call: TRBD2; clone_size: few; v_call: TRBV9; cdr3_aa: CASSVSLAVNEQFF; cdr3_nt: TGTGCCAGCAGCGTATCCCTAGCGGTCAATGAGCAGTTCTTC
j_call: TRBJ2-1; d_call: TRBD2; clone_size: .; v_call: TRBV30; cdr3_aa: CAWISASGSIGGNEQFF; cdr3_nt: TGTGCCTGGATTTCGGCTAGCGGGAGTATTGGTGGCAATGAGCAGTTCTTC
j_call: TRBJ2-5; d_call: TRBD2; clone_size: .; v_call: TRBV19; cdr3_aa: CASSMSSGNIQETQYF; cdr3_nt: TGTGCCAGTAGTATGTCTAGCGGAAATATCCAAGAGACCCAGTACTTC
j_call: TRBJ1-1; d_call: .; clone_size: .; v_call: TRBV5-1; cdr3_aa: CASRRRGWDTEAFF; cdr3_nt: TGCGCCAGCAGACGCCGGGGATGGGACACTGAAGCTTTCTTT
j_call: TRBJ1-1; d_call: .; clone_size: few; v_call: TRBV27; cdr3_aa: CASSPPRVQVKAEAFF; cdr3_nt: TGTGCCAGCAGTCCGCCCCGAGTCCAAGTCAAAGCTGAAGCTTTCTTT
j_call: TRBJ2-2; d_call: .; clone_size: .; v_call: TRBV6-1; cdr3_aa: CASSEGHGGGELFF; cdr3_nt: TGTGCCAGCAGTGAAGGGCACGGGGGCGGGGAGCTGTTTTTT
j_call: TRBJ2-7; d_call: TRBD1; clone_size: .; v_call: TRBV5-1; cdr3_aa: CASSLEVGQGAPEQYF; cdr3_nt: TGCGCCAGCAGCTTGGAGGTGGGGCAGGGGGCGCCCGAGCAGTACTTC
j_call: TRBJ2-1; d_call: .; clone_size: .; v_call: TRBV7-2; cdr3_aa: CASSLKSENEQFF; cdr3_nt: TGTGCCAGCAGCCTCAAGTCGGAGAATGAGCAGTTCTTC
j_call: TRBJ2-1; d_call: .; clone_size: .; v_call: TRBV29-1; cdr3_aa: CSVVPTSHDEQFF; cdr3_nt: TGCAGCGTTGTCCCGACTAGTCACGATGAGCAGTTCTTC
j_call: TRBJ2-7; d_call: TRBD2; clone_size: .; v_call: TRBV6-6; cdr3_aa: CASSYSTSGRAEEQYF; cdr3_nt: TGTGCCAGCAGTTACTCGACTAGCGGGAGGGCTGAAGAGCAGTACTTC
j_call: TRBJ2-7; d_call: TRBD1; clone_size: .; v_call: TRBV7-8; cdr3_aa: CASSFVTGSGKSYEQYF; cdr3_nt: TGTGCCAGCAGCTTCGTGACAGGGTCAGGGAAATCCTACGAGCAGTACTTC
j_call: TRBJ2-7; d_call: .; clone_size: .; v_call: TRBV5-5; cdr3_aa: CASSLGAGSYEQYF; cdr3_nt: TGTGCCAGCAGCTTGGGGGCAGGGTCCTACGAGCAGTACTTC
j_call: TRBJ2-1; d_call: .; clone_size: .; v_call: TRBV7-9; cdr3_aa: CASNQGTYNEQFF; cdr3_nt: TGTGCCAGCAACCAGGGGACCTACAATGAGCAGTTCTTC
j_call: TRBJ2-3; d_call: .; clone_size: .; v_call: TRBV2; cdr3_aa: CASNNGPPDTQYF; cdr3_nt: TGTGCCAGCAATAATGGCCCCCCAGATACGCAGTATTTT
j_call: TRBJ2-2; d_call: TRBD2; clone_size: .; v_call: TRBV5-6; cdr3_aa: CASSLSGSPAGELFF; cdr3_nt: TGTGCCAGCAGCTTGAGCGGGAGTCCCGCCGGGGAGCTGTTTTTT
j_call: TRBJ2-2; d_call: .; clone_size: .; v_call: TRBV7-9; cdr3_aa: CASSLKSGNTGELFF; cdr3_nt: TGTGCCAGCAGCCTAAAGAGCGGAAACACCGGGGAGCTGTTTTTT
j_call: TRBJ1-5; d_call: .; clone_size: .; v_call: TRBV19; cdr3_aa: CASMTIQGDQPQNF; cdr3_nt: TGTGCCAGTATGACAATACAGGGCGATCAGCCCCAGAATTTT
j_call: TRBJ2-2; d_call: TRBD1; clone_size: once; v_call: TRBV19; cdr3_aa: CASSRGQTTGELFF; cdr3_nt: TGTGCCAGTAGCAGGGGACAGACCACCGGGGAGCTGTTTTTT
j_call: TRBJ2-7; d_call: .; clone_size: once; v_call: TRBV2; cdr3_aa: CASSEFIRAGASDEQYF; cdr3_nt: TGTGCCAGCAGTGAATTTATACGGGCAGGGGCTTCGGACGAGCAGTACTTC
j_call: TRBJ2-7; d_call: TRBD2; clone_size: .; v_call: TRBV11-3; cdr3_aa: CASSFTGGTFSYEQYF; cdr3_nt: TGTGCCAGCAGCTTTACGGGGGGGACATTCTCCTACGAGCAGTACTTC
j_call: TRBJ1-5; d_call: .; clone_size: .; v_call: TRBV6-5; cdr3_aa: CASSLGGSSNQPQHF; cdr3_nt: TGTGCCAGCAGTTTAGGAGGGAGTAGCAATCAGCCCCAGCATTTT
j_call: TRBJ2-7; d_call: .; clone_size: few; v_call: TRBV4-1; cdr3_aa: CASSQFGAAYEQYF; cdr3_nt: TGCGCCAGCAGCCAATTTGGGGCTGCATACGAGCAGTACTTC
j_call: TRBJ1-5; d_call: .; clone_size: once; v_call: TRBV15; cdr3_aa: CATSSHVQVPNQPQNF; cdr3_nt: TGTGCCACCAGCAGTCATGTTCAGGTGCCCAATCAGCCCCAGAATTTT
j_call: TRBJ2-7; d_call: .; clone_size: .; v_call: TRBV27; cdr3_aa: CASSSGTPQVYEQYF; cdr3_nt: TGTGCCAGCAGTTCCGGGACTCCCCAGGTCTACGAGCAGTACTTC
j_call: TRBJ1-1; d_call: TRBD1; clone_size: .; v_call: TRBV29-1; cdr3_aa: CSVGTGNTEAFF; cdr3_nt: TGCAGCGTCGGGACAGGGAACACTGAAGCTTTCTTT
j_call: TRBJ2-6; d_call: TRBD2; clone_size: once; v_call: TRBV6-7; cdr3_aa: CASPTVAGGPRGANVLTF; cdr3_nt: TGTGCCAGCCCTACGGTTGCGGGAGGACCCCGTGGGGCCAACGTCCTGACTTTC
j_call: TRBJ2-1; d_call: .; clone_size: .; v_call: TRBV11-2; cdr3_aa: CASSLTSNEQFF; cdr3_nt: TGTGCCAGCAGCTTAACTTCGAATGAGCAGTTCTTC
j_call: TRBJ1-5; d_call: TRBD1; clone_size: .; v_call: TRBV4-3; cdr3_aa: CASSPDRGGQPQHF; cdr3_nt: TGCGCCAGCAGCCCCGACAGGGGTGGACAGCCCCAGCATTTT
j_call: TRBJ1-4; d_call: .; clone_size: once; v_call: TRBV6-5; cdr3_aa: CASSLLPAANEKLFF; cdr3_nt: TGTGCCAGCAGTCTTCTCCCAGCGGCTAATGAAAAACTGTTTTTT
j_call: TRBJ1-3; d_call: .; clone_size: .; v_call: TRBV19; cdr3_aa: CASSIPGLRNTIYF; cdr3_nt: TGTGCCAGTAGTATACCGGGACTTAGAAACACCATATATTTT
j_call: TRBJ2-7; d_call: TRBD2; clone_size: .; v_call: TRBV5-4; cdr3_aa: CASSLASAGGYEQYF; cdr3_nt: TGTGCCAGCAGCTTGGCCTCAGCGGGGGGCTACGAGCAGTACTTC
j_call: TRBJ2-7; d_call: .; clone_size: .; v_call: TRBV9; cdr3_aa: CASSVDMGGLGYEQYF; cdr3_nt: TGTGCCAGCAGCGTAGATATGGGGGGTCTAGGCTACGAGCAGTACTTC
j_call: TRBJ2-2; d_call: TRBD2; clone_size: .; v_call: TRBV9; cdr3_aa: CASKTSGRADTGELFF; cdr3_nt: TGTGCCAGCAAGACTAGCGGGAGGGCCGACACCGGGGAGCTGTTTTTT
j_call: TRBJ1-2; d_call: .; clone_size: few; v_call: TRBV5-8; cdr3_aa: CASSLLYRAGGYTF; cdr3_nt: TGTGCCAGCAGCTTGTTGTACAGGGCGGGTGGCTACACCTTC
j_call: TRBJ2-1; d_call: TRBD2; clone_size: .; v_call: TRBV5-1; cdr3_aa: CASSLALAGPTGGFF; cdr3_nt: TGCGCCAGCAGCTTGGCACTAGCGGGCCCCACGGGGGGGTTCTTC
j_call: TRBJ2-3; d_call: .; clone_size: .; v_call: TRBV6-1; cdr3_aa: CASSELRQDTQYF; cdr3_nt: TGTGCCAGCAGTGAATTGAGGCAAGATACGCAGTATTTT
j_call: TRBJ1-4; d_call: TRBD1; clone_size: few; v_call: TRBV6-1; cdr3_aa: CASVKTGDGEKLFF; cdr3_nt: TGTGCCAGCGTCAAGACAGGGGACGGAGAAAAACTGTTTTTT
j_call: TRBJ2-1; d_call: .; clone_size: once; v_call: TRBV10-3; cdr3_aa: CAISELSAGEQFF; cdr3_nt: TGTGCCATCAGTGAGTTGTCCGCGGGTGAGCAGTTCTTC
j_call: TRBJ2-7; d_call: .; clone_size: .; v_call: TRBV14; cdr3_aa: CASSHGLPPYEQYF; cdr3_nt: TGTGCCAGCAGCCATGGACTACCCCCCTACGAGCAGTACTTC